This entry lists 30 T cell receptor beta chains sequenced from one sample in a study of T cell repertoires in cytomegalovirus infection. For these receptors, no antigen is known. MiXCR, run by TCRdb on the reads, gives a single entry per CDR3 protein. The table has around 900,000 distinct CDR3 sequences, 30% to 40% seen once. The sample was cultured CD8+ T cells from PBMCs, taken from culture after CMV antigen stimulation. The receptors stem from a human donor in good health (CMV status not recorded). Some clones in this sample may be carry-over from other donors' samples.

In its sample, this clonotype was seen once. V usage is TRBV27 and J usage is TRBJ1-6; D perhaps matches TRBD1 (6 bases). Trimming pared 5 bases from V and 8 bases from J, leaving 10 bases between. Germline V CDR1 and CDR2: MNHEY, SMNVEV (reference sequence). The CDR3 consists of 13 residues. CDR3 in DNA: TGTGCCAGCAGTCCACAGGGATATTCACCCCTCCACTTT. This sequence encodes CASSPQGYSPLHF.

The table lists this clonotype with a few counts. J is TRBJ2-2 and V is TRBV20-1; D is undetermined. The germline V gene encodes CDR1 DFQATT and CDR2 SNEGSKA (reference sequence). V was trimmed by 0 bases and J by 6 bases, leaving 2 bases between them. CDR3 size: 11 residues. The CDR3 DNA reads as TGCAGTGCTAGAGAGGCCGGGGAGCTGTTTTTT. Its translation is CSAREAGELFF.

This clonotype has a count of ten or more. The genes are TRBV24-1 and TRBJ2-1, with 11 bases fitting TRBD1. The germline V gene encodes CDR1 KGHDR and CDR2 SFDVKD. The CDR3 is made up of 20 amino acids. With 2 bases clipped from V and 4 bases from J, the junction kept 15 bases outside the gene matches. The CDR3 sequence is CATSDWTGGTPVTVYNEQFF. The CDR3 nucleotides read TGTGCCACCAGTGATTGGACAGGGGGCACCCCCGTCACCGTTTACAATGAGCAGTTCTTC.

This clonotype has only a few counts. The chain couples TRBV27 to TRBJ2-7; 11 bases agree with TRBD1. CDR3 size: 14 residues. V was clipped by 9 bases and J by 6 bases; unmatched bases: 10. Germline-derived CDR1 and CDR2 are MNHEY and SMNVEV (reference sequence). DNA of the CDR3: TGTGCCAGTAGCCCCGGGACAGGGGGTTTCGAGCAGTACTTC. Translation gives CASSPGTGGFEQYF.

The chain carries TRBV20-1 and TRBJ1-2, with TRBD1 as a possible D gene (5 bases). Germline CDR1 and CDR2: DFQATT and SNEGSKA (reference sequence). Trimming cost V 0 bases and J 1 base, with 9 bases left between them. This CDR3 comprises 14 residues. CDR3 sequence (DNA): TGCAGTGCTAGAGATAGGGGTTTTAACTATGGCTACACCTTC. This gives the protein CSARDRGFNYGYTF.

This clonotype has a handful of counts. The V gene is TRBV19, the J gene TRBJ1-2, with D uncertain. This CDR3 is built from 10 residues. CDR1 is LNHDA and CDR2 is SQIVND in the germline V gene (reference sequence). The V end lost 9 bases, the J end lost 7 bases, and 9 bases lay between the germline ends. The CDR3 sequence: CASLGFGYTF. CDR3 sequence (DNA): TGTGCCAGCCTGGGATTTGGCTACACCTTC.

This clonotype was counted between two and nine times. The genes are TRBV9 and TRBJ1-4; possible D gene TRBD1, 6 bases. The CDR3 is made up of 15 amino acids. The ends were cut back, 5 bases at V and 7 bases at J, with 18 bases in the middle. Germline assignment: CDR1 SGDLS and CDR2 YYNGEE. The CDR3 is CASSAARGSGEKLFF. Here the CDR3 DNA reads TGTGCCAGCAGTGCAGCAAGGGGGTCTGGTGAAAAACTGTTTTTT.

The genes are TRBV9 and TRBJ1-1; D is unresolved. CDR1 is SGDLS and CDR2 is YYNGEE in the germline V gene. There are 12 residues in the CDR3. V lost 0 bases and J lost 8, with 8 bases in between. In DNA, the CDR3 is TGTGCCAGCAGCGTAGGTCACAACGAAGCTTTCTTT. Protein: CASSVGHNEAFF.

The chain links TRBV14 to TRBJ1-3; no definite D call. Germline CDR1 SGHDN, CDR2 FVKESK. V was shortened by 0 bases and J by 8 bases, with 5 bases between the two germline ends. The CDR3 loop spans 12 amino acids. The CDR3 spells CASSQDKYTIYF. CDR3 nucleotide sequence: TGTGCCAGCAGCCAAGATAAATACACCATATATTTT.

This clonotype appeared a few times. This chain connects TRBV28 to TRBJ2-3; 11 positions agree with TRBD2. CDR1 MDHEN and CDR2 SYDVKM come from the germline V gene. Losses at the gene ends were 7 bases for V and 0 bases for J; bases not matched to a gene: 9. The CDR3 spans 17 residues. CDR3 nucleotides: TGTGCCAGCACTCGGACCGGGACTAGCGGCAGCACAGATACGCAGTATTTT. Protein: CASTRTGTSGSTDTQYF.

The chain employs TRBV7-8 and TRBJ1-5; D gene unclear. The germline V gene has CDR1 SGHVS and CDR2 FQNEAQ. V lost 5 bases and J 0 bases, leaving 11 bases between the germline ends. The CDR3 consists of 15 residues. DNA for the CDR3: TGTGCCAGCAGCCCCTGGCCAGTTAGCAATCAGCCCCAGCATTTT. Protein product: CASSPWPVSNQPQHF.

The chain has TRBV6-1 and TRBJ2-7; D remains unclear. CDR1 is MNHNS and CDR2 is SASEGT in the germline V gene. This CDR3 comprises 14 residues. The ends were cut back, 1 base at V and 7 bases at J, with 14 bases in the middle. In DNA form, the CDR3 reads TGTGCCAGCAGTGAAGTTTTTAGGGCGCTGGAGCAGTACGTC. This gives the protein CASSEVFRALEQYV.

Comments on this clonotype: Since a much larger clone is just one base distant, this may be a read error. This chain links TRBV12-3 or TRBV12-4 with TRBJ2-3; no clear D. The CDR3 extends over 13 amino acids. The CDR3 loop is CVSSRSSTDTQYF. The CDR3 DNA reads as TGTGTCAGCTCTAGGAGTAGCACAGATACGCAGTATTTT.

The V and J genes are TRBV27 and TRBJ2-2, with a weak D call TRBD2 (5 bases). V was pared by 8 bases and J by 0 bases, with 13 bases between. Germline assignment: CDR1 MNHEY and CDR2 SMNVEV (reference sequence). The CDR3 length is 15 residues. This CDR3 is CASGLGIPNTGELFF. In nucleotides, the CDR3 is TGTGCCAGCGGACTTGGTATTCCGAACACCGGGGAGCTGTTTTTT.

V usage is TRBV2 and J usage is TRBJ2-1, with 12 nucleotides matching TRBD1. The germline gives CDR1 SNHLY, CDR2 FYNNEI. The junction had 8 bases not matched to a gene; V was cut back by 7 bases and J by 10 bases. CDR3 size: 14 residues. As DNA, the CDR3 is TGTGCCAGCATGGGGGACAGGGGGCCAGAGGAGCAGTTCTTC. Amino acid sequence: CASMGDRGPEEQFF.

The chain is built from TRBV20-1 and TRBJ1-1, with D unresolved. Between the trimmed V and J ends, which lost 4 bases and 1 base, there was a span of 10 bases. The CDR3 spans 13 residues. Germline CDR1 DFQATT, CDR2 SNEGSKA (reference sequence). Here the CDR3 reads CSATWAGNTEAFF. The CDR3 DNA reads TGCAGTGCTACCTGGGCAGGGAACACTGAAGCTTTCTTT.

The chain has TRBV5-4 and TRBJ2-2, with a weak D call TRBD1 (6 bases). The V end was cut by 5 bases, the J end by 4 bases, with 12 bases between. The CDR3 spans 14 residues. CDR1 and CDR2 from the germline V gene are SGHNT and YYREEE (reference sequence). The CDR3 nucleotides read TGTGCCAGCAGTACAGGGACCCTCACCGGGGAGCTGTTTTTT. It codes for CASSTGTLTGELFF. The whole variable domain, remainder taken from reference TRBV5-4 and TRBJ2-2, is ETGVTQSPTHLIKTRGQQVTLRCSSQSGHNTVSWYQQALGQGPQFIFQYYREEENGRGNFPPRFSGLQFPNYSSELNVNALELDDSALYLCASSTGTLTGELFFGEGSRLTVL.

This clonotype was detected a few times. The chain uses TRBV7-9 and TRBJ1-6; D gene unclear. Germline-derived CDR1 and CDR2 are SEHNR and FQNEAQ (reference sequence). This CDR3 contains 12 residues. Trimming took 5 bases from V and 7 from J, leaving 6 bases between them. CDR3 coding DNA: TGTGCCAGCAGCGCGACGAATTCACCCCTCCACTTT. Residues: CASSATNSPLHF.

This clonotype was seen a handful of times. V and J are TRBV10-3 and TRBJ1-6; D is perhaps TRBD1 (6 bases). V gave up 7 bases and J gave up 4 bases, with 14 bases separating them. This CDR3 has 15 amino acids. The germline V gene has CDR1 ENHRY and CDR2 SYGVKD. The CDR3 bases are TGTGCCATCACGGGGGCCGGTGGGTATAATTCACCCCTCCACTTT. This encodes CAITGAGGYNSPLHF.

CDR3 bases: TGTGCCAGCAGCATCCGACTAGCGGGTAACCAAGAGACCCAGTACTTC. Its protein is CASSIRLAGNQETQYF. The V gene is TRBV9, the J gene TRBJ2-5; 10 nucleotides match TRBD2. This CDR3 comprises 16 residues. V shed 4 bases, J shed 0 bases, and the junction held 6 bases outside the gene matches. Germline V gene lookup returns CDR1 SGDLS and CDR2 YYNGEE.

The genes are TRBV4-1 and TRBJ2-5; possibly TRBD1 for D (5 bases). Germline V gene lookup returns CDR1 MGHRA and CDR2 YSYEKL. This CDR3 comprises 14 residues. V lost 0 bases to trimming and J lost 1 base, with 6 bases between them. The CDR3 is CASSQERGQETQYF. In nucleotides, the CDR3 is TGCGCCAGCAGCCAAGAAAGGGGCCAAGAGACCCAGTACTTC.

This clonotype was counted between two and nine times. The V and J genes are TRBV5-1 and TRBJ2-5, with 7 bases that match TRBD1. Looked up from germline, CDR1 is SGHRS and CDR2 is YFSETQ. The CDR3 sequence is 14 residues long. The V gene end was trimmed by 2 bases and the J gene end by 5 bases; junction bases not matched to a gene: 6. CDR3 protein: CASSFPTGKETQYF. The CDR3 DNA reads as TGCGCCAGCAGCTTTCCGACAGGGAAGGAGACCCAGTACTTC.

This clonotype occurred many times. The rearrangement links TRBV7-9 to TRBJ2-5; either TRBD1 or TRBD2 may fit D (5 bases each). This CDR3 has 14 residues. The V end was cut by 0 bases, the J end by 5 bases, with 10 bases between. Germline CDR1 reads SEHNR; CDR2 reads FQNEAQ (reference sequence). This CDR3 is CASSLARGTETQYF. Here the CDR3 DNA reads TGTGCCAGCAGCTTAGCAAGAGGGACGGAGACCCAGTACTTC. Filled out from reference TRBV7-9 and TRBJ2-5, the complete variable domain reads DTGVSQNPRHKITKRGQNVTFRCDPISEHNRLYWYRQTLGQGPEFLTYFQNEAQLEKSRLLSDRFSAERPKGSFSTLEIQRTEQGDSAMYLCASSLARGTETQYFGPGTRLLVL.

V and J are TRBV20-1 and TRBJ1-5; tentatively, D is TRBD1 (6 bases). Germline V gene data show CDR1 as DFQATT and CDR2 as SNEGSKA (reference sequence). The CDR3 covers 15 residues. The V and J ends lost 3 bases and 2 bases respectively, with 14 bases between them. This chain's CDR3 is CSARETGMGNQPQHF. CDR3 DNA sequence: TGCAGTGCTAGGGAGACAGGAATGGGCAATCAGCCCCAGCATTTT.

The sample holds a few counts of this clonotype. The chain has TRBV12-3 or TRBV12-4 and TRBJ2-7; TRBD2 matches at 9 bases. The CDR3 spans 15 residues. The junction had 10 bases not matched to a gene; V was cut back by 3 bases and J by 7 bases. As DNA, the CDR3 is TGTGCCAGCAGTTTGTTTAGCGGGGGCCTGGATGAGCAGTACTTC. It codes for CASSLFSGGLDEQYF.

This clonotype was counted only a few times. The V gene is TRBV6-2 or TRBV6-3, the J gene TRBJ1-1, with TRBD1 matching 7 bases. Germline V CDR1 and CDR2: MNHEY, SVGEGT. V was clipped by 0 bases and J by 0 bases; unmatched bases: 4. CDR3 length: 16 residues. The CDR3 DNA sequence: TGTGCCAGCAGTTACTCCCAGACAGGGTTGAACACTGAAGCTTTCTTT. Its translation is CASSYSQTGLNTEAFF.

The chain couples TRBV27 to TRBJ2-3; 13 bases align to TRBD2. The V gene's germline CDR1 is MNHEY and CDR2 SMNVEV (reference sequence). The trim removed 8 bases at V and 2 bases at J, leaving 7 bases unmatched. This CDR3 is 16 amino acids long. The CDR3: CASARTSGGFTDTQYF. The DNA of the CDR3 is TGTGCCAGCGCCAGGACTAGCGGGGGCTTCACAGATACGCAGTATTTT.

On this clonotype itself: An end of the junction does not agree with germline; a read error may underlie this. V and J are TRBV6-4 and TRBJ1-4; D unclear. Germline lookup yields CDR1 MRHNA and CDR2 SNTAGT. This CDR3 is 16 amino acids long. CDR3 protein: CASSYSVGLSPERLFF. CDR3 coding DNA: TGTGCCAGCAGTTACTCAGTGGGTCTCTCCCCGGAAAGACTGTTTTTT.

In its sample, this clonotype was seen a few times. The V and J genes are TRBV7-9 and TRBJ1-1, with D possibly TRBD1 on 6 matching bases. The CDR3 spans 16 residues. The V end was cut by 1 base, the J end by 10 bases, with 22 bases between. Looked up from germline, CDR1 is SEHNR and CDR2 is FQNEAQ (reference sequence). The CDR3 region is CASSLGAGAQWSVAFF. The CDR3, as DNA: TGTGCCAGCAGCTTAGGGGCAGGGGCGCAATGGTCTGTAGCTTTCTTT.

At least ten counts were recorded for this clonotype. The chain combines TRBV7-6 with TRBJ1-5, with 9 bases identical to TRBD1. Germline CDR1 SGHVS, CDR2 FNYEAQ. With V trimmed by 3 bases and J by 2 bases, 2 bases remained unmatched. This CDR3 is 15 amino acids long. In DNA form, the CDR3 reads TGTGCCAGCAGCTTCAGACAGGGGGGCAATCAGCCCCAGCATTTT. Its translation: CASSFRQGGNQPQHF.